The rows below give T cell receptor beta chains drawn from one sample of a study of blood T cell repertoires in COVID-19. TCRdb's table, derived via immunoSEQ multiplex PCR, lists solely in-frame clones and lacks some. The sample yields around 100,000 clones, around nine tenths seen once. Sequencing input: peripheral blood. The receptor source for this set is a man aged 35 to 55 with acute or convalescent COVID-19. The CDR3 runs from the conserved cysteine through the conserved F or W. The D gene is left open where the match is weak. Some rows have no size entry. The others give once, few or many, or a class for an expanded clone.

d_gene: -; v_gene: TRBV24-1; abundance: -; j_gene: TRBJ2-2; CDR3aa: CATKREGAGELFF; CDR3nt: TGTGCCACCAAGAGAGAAGGAGCCGGGGAGCTGTTTTTT
d_gene: TRBD1; v_gene: TRBV18; abundance: -; j_gene: TRBJ1-2; CDR3aa: CASSPDRANYGYTF; CDR3nt: TGTGCCAGCTCACCGGACAGGGCTAACTATGGCTACACCTTC
d_gene: -; v_gene: TRBV3-1/TRBV3-2; abundance: -; j_gene: TRBJ1-2; CDR3aa: CASSQGTTHGYTF; CDR3nt: TGTGCCAGCAGCCAAGGAACAACCCATGGCTACACCTTC
d_gene: TRBD1; v_gene: TRBV29-1; abundance: -; j_gene: TRBJ2-7; CDR3aa: CSVAETGGREQYF; CDR3nt: TGCAGCGTTGCTGAGACAGGGGGGCGGGAGCAGTACTTC
d_gene: TRBD1; v_gene: TRBV12-3/TRBV12-4; abundance: once; j_gene: TRBJ1-2; CDR3aa: CASSLAGGFTF; CDR3nt: TGTGCCAGCAGTTTGGCAGGGGGCTTCACCTTC
d_gene: TRBD1; v_gene: TRBV5-5; abundance: -; j_gene: TRBJ1-5; CDR3aa: CASSSGTGSNQPQHF; CDR3nt: TGTGCCAGCAGCTCCGGGACAGGGAGCAATCAGCCCCAGCATTTT
d_gene: -; v_gene: TRBV12-3/TRBV12-4; abundance: -; j_gene: TRBJ2-1; CDR3aa: CASSLRLYNEQFF; CDR3nt: TGTGCCAGCAGTTTAAGACTATACAATGAGCAGTTCTTC
d_gene: -; v_gene: TRBV7-9; abundance: -; j_gene: TRBJ2-6; CDR3aa: CASSFLAGTGANVLTF; CDR3nt: TGTGCCAGCAGCTTTCTGGCGGGAACTGGGGCCAACGTCCTGACTTTC
d_gene: TRBD1; v_gene: TRBV11-2; abundance: -; j_gene: TRBJ1-1; CDR3aa: CASSLGQGFFEAFF; CDR3nt: TGTGCCAGCAGCTTAGGACAGGGGTTTTTCGAAGCTTTCTTT
d_gene: -; v_gene: TRBV7-2; abundance: -; j_gene: TRBJ1-5; CDR3aa: CASSRNRAREPQHF; CDR3nt: TGTGCCAGCAGCCGTAACAGGGCCAGGGAGCCCCAGCATTTT
d_gene: TRBD1; v_gene: TRBV7-2; abundance: -; j_gene: TRBJ1-1; CDR3aa: CASSGQGPGTEAFF; CDR3nt: TGTGCCAGCAGCGGACAGGGGCCGGGGACTGAAGCTTTCTTT
d_gene: TRBD2; v_gene: TRBV11-2; abundance: -; j_gene: TRBJ2-5; CDR3aa: CASRLAGGSKETQYF; CDR3nt: TGTGCCAGCAGGCTAGCGGGAGGCTCGAAAGAGACCCAGTACTTC
d_gene: TRBD1; v_gene: TRBV2; abundance: -; j_gene: TRBJ1-2; CDR3aa: CASSEQGDYGYTF; CDR3nt: TGTGCCAGCAGTGAGCAGGGGGACTATGGCTACACCTTC
d_gene: TRBD1; v_gene: TRBV18; abundance: few; j_gene: TRBJ2-7; CDR3aa: CASSPPTRQGSYEQYF; CDR3nt: TGTGCCAGCTCACCACCCACTCGACAGGGTTCCTACGAGCAGTACTTC
d_gene: -; v_gene: TRBV15; abundance: once; j_gene: TRBJ2-5; CDR3aa: CATGEGETQYF; CDR3nt: TGTGCCACAGGGGAAGGGGAGACCCAGTACTTC
d_gene: TRBD1; v_gene: TRBV6-1; abundance: -; j_gene: TRBJ2-3; CDR3aa: CASSGWGQGASDTQYF; CDR3nt: TGTGCCAGCAGTGGCTGGGGACAGGGGGCATCGGATACGCAGTATTTT
d_gene: TRBD1; v_gene: TRBV5-4; abundance: few; j_gene: TRBJ1-1; CDR3aa: CASSLRDRMETEAFF; CDR3nt: TGTGCCAGCAGCCTACGGGACAGAATGGAGACTGAAGCTTTCTTT
d_gene: -; v_gene: TRBV18; abundance: -; j_gene: TRBJ1-2; CDR3aa: CASSPSDSRRYTF; CDR3nt: TGTGCCAGCTCACCTTCGGACAGTCGCCGCTACACCTTC
d_gene: -; v_gene: TRBV7-3; abundance: -; j_gene: TRBJ1-1; CDR3aa: CASSLTGRRGSTEAFF; CDR3nt: TGTGCCAGCAGCTTAACGGGGCGTAGGGGTAGCACTGAAGCTTTCTTT
d_gene: -; v_gene: TRBV24-1; abundance: -; j_gene: TRBJ2-3; CDR3aa: CATARGPGTQYF; CDR3nt: TGTGCCACCGCAAGGGGCCCCGGTACGCAGTATTTT
d_gene: -; v_gene: TRBV6-6; abundance: few; j_gene: TRBJ2-1; CDR3aa: CASTNGGASVEQFF; CDR3nt: TGTGCCAGCACGAATGGGGGGGCCAGTGTTGAGCAGTTCTTC
d_gene: TRBD1; v_gene: TRBV2; abundance: -; j_gene: TRBJ1-2; CDR3aa: CASRPGTGFLGYTF; CDR3nt: TGTGCCAGCAGACCCGGGACAGGGTTTCTCGGCTACACCTTC
d_gene: -; v_gene: TRBV11-2; abundance: -; j_gene: TRBJ1-4; CDR3aa: CASSLGGGGSGEKLFF; CDR3nt: TGTGCCAGCAGCTTAGGGGGAGGGGGTTCAGGTGAAAAACTGTTTTTT
d_gene: TRBD2; v_gene: TRBV12-5; abundance: -; j_gene: TRBJ2-1; CDR3aa: CASSVNSGGPNHEQFF; CDR3nt: TGTGCTAGCTCCGTCAATAGCGGGGGGCCCAACCATGAGCAGTTCTTC
d_gene: TRBD1; v_gene: TRBV19; abundance: -; j_gene: TRBJ1-2; CDR3aa: CASSPVGQGYGYTF; CDR3nt: TGTGCCAGTAGTCCGGTCGGACAGGGGTACGGCTACACCTTC
d_gene: -; v_gene: TRBV19; abundance: -; j_gene: TRBJ2-7; CDR3aa: CASSKLHTGGHYEQYF; CDR3nt: TGTGCCAGTAGTAAACTCCATACGGGGGGCCATTACGAGCAGTACTTC
d_gene: -; v_gene: TRBV2; abundance: -; j_gene: TRBJ1-2; CDR3aa: CASSLGRSNYGYTF; CDR3nt: TGTGCCAGCAGCCTAGGTCGATCTAACTATGGCTACACCTTC
d_gene: -; v_gene: TRBV4-1; abundance: -; j_gene: TRBJ1-5; CDR3aa: CASSNYITSNQPQHF; CDR3nt: TGCGCCAGCAGCAATTACATTACTAGCAATCAGCCCCAGCATTTT
d_gene: TRBD1; v_gene: TRBV2; abundance: -; j_gene: TRBJ2-1; CDR3aa: CASSELGQGFPYNEQFF; CDR3nt: TGTGCCAGCAGTGAACTGGGACAGGGGTTTCCTTACAATGAGCAGTTCTTC
d_gene: -; v_gene: TRBV30; abundance: -; j_gene: TRBJ1-3; CDR3aa: CAWSVTGNTIYF; CDR3nt: TGTGCCTGGAGTGTAACAGGAAACACCATATATTTT
d_gene: TRBD2; v_gene: TRBV9; abundance: -; j_gene: TRBJ2-5; CDR3aa: CASSVGLAGNFLETQYF; CDR3nt: TGTGCCAGCAGCGTTGGCCTAGCGGGGAATTTTTTAGAGACCCAGTACTTC
d_gene: -; v_gene: TRBV9; abundance: -; j_gene: TRBJ1-5; CDR3aa: CASSPSGMQPQHF; CDR3nt: TGTGCCAGCAGCCCCTCAGGGATGCAGCCCCAGCATTTT
d_gene: TRBD1; v_gene: TRBV19; abundance: -; j_gene: TRBJ2-3; CDR3aa: CASSIGGGQGGTDTQYF; CDR3nt: TGTGCCAGTAGTATCGGTGGGGGACAGGGAGGCACAGATACGCAGTATTTT
d_gene: TRBD1; v_gene: TRBV6-5; abundance: -; j_gene: TRBJ1-1; CDR3aa: CASGPDRDFPEAFF; CDR3nt: TGTGCCAGCGGACCAGACAGGGACTTCCCTGAAGCTTTCTTT
d_gene: TRBD2; v_gene: TRBV5-1; abundance: -; j_gene: TRBJ2-3; CDR3aa: CASSLGTSGTSTDTQYF; CDR3nt: TGCGCCAGCAGCTTGGGTACTAGCGGGACTAGCACAGATACGCAGTATTTT
d_gene: -; v_gene: TRBV7-9; abundance: -; j_gene: TRBJ1-1; CDR3aa: CASSLGRFDTEAFF; CDR3nt: TGTGCCAGCAGCTTAGGCAGGTTCGACACTGAAGCTTTCTTT
d_gene: TRBD2; v_gene: TRBV6-1; abundance: -; j_gene: TRBJ2-1; CDR3aa: CASSASRPTSGSFYEQFF; CDR3nt: TGTGCCAGCAGTGCGAGCCGGCCTACTAGCGGGAGTTTCTATGAGCAGTTCTTC
d_gene: -; v_gene: TRBV7-2; abundance: -; j_gene: TRBJ1-2; CDR3aa: CASSDDPSNYGYTF; CDR3nt: TGTGCCAGCAGCGACGACCCTAGTAACTATGGCTACACCTTC
d_gene: -; v_gene: TRBV7-8; abundance: -; j_gene: TRBJ1-5; CDR3aa: CASSALRYSNQPQHF; CDR3nt: TGTGCCAGCAGCGCCCTACGATATAGCAATCAGCCCCAGCATTTT
d_gene: -; v_gene: TRBV9; abundance: -; j_gene: TRBJ1-2; CDR3aa: CASSQRGGYTF; CDR3nt: TGTGCCAGCAGCCAGCGAGGTGGCTACACCTTC
d_gene: TRBD1; v_gene: TRBV9; abundance: -; j_gene: TRBJ2-2; CDR3aa: CASSGRTGPGELFF; CDR3nt: TGTGCCAGCAGCGGCCGGACAGGACCCGGGGAGCTGTTTTTT
d_gene: TRBD2; v_gene: TRBV5-1; abundance: once; j_gene: TRBJ2-1; CDR3aa: CASSLETSGRAGDEQFF; CDR3nt: TGCGCCAGCAGCTTGGAGACTAGCGGGAGGGCCGGGGATGAGCAGTTCTTC
d_gene: TRBD2; v_gene: TRBV11-2; abundance: -; j_gene: TRBJ2-5; CDR3aa: CASSVTSGRGLSETQYF; CDR3nt: TGTGCCAGCAGCGTCACTAGCGGGAGAGGTTTGTCAGAGACCCAGTACTTC
d_gene: TRBD1; v_gene: TRBV5-4; abundance: once; j_gene: TRBJ1-1; CDR3aa: CASSKGTGGAGLGEAFF; CDR3nt: TGTGCCAGCAGCAAAGGGACAGGGGGCGCAGGTTTGGGTGAAGCTTTCTTT
d_gene: -; v_gene: TRBV18; abundance: -; j_gene: TRBJ1-5; CDR3aa: CASSLGDDQPQHF; CDR3nt: TGTGCCAGCTCACTCGGAGACGACCAGCCCCAGCATTTT
d_gene: TRBD1; v_gene: TRBV7-2; abundance: few; j_gene: TRBJ1-4; CDR3aa: CASSPWAGTGEEKLFF; CDR3nt: TGTGCCAGCAGCCCCTGGGCCGGGACAGGGGAAGAAAAACTGTTTTTT
d_gene: -; v_gene: TRBV5-1; abundance: -; j_gene: TRBJ1-6; CDR3aa: CASSLGPVGSPLHF; CDR3nt: TGCGCCAGCAGCTTGGGTCCGGTCGGGTCACCCCTCCACTTT
d_gene: -; v_gene: TRBV6-5; abundance: few; j_gene: TRBJ1-2; CDR3aa: CASRLTSGLNYGYTF; CDR3nt: TGTGCCAGCAGACTAACCTCGGGACTTAACTATGGCTACACCTTC
d_gene: TRBD2; v_gene: TRBV25-1; abundance: once; j_gene: TRBJ2-7; CDR3aa: CASSGATGGRVEQYF; CDR3nt: TGTGCCAGCAGTGGGGCCACGGGAGGGAGGGTTGAGCAGTACTTC
d_gene: TRBD1; v_gene: TRBV19; abundance: few; j_gene: TRBJ2-7; CDR3aa: CASSPRDRTLYEQYF; CDR3nt: TGTGCCAGTAGCCCCCGGGACAGGACTCTCTACGAGCAGTACTTC
d_gene: -; v_gene: TRBV11-2; abundance: -; j_gene: TRBJ1-1; CDR3aa: CASYRGTEAFF; CDR3nt: TGTGCCAGCTACCGGGGGACTGAAGCTTTCTTT
d_gene: -; v_gene: TRBV19; abundance: -; j_gene: TRBJ1-6; CDR3aa: CASSENDSPLHF; CDR3nt: TGTGCCAGTAGTGAGAATGATTCACCCCTCCACTTT
d_gene: TRBD2; v_gene: TRBV5-1; abundance: -; j_gene: TRBJ2-2; CDR3aa: CASSLAEASGRRGGELFF; CDR3nt: TGCGCCAGCAGCTTGGCCGAGGCTAGCGGGAGAAGGGGCGGGGAGCTGTTTTTT
d_gene: -; v_gene: TRBV5-8; abundance: -; j_gene: TRBJ2-5; CDR3aa: CASPSWILTPSRETQYF; CDR3nt: TGTGCCAGCCCCTCTTGGATTCTCACTCCTAGCCGGGAGACCCAGTACTTC
d_gene: TRBD1; v_gene: TRBV7-2; abundance: -; j_gene: TRBJ1-5; CDR3aa: CASSLPAGGRPQHF; CDR3nt: TGTGCCAGCAGCTTGCCGGCAGGGGGGCGGCCCCAGCATTTT